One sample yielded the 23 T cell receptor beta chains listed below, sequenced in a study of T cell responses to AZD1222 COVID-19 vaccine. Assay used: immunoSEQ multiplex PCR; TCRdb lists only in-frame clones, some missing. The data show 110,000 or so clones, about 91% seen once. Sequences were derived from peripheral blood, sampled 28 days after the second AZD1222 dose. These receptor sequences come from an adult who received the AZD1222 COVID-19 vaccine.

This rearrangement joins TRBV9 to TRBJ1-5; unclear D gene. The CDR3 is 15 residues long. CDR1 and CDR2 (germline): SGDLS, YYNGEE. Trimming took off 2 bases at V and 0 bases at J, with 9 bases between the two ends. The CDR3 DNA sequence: TGTGCCAGCAGCGTGGGGTCGTATAGCAATCAGCCCCAGCATTTT. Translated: CASSVGSYSNQPQHF. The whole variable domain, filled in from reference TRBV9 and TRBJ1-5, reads DSGVTQTPKHLITATGQRVTLRCSPRSGDLSVYWYQQSLDQGLQFLIQYYNGEERAKGNILERFSAQQFPDLHSELNLSSLELGDSALYFCASSVGSYSNQPQHFGDGTRLSIL.

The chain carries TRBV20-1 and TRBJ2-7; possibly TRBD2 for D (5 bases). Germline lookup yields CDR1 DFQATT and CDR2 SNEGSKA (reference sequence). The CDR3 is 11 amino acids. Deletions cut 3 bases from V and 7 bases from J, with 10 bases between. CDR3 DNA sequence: TGCAGTGCTAGGAACCCGGGGGAGCAGTACTTC. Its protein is CSARNPGEQYF.

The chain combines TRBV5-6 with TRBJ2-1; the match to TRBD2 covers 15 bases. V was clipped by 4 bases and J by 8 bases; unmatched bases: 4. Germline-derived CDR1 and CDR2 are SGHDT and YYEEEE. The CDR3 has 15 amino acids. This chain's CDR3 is CASSMGTSGGYEQFF. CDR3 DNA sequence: TGTGCCAGCAGCATGGGGACTAGCGGGGGGTATGAGCAGTTCTTC.

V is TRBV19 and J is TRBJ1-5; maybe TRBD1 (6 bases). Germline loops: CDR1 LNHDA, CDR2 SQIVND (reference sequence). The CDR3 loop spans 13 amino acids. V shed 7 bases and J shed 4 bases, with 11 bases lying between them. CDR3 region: CASNKQGNQPQHF. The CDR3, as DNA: TGTGCCAGTAACAAACAGGGAAATCAGCCCCAGCATTTT.

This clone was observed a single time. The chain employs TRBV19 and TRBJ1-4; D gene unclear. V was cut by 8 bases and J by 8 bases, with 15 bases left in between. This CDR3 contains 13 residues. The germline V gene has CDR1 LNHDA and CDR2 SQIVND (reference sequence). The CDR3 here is CASADRRREKLFF. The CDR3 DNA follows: TGTGCCAGTGCGGACCGCCGTCGGGAAAAACTGTTTTTT.

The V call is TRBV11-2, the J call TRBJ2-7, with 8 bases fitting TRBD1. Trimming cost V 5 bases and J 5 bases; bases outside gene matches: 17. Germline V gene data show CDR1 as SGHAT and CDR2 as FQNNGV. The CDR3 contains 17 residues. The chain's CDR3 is CASSPTLRQGTYDEQYF. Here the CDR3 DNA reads TGTGCCAGCAGCCCAACGCTAAGACAGGGGACTTACGACGAGCAGTACTTC.

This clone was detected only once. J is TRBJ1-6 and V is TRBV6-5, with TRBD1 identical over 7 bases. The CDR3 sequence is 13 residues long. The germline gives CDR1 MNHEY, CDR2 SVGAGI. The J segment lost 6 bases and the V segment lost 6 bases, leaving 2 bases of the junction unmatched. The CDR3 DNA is TGTGCCAGCAGAGGGACAGTTAATTCACCCCTCCACTTT. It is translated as CASRGTVNSPLHF.

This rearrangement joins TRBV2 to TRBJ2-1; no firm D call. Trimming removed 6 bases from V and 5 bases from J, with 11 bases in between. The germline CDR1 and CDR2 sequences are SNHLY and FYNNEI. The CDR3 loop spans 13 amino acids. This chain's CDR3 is CASRDGRDNEQFF. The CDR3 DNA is TGTGCCAGCAGAGACGGACGGGACAATGAGCAGTTCTTC.

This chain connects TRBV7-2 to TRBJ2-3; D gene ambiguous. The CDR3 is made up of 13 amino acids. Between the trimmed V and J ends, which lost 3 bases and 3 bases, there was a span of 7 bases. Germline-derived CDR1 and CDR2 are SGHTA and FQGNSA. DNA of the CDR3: TGTGCCAGCAGCTTTTCGACTACAGATACGCAGTATTTT. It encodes CASSFSTTDTQYF.

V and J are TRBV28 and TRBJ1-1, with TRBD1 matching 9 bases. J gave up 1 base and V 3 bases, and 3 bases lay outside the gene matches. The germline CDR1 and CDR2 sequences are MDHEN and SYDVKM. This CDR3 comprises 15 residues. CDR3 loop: CASSFSDRGNTEAFF. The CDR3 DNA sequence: TGTGCCAGCAGTTTTTCGGACAGGGGGAACACTGAAGCTTTCTTT.

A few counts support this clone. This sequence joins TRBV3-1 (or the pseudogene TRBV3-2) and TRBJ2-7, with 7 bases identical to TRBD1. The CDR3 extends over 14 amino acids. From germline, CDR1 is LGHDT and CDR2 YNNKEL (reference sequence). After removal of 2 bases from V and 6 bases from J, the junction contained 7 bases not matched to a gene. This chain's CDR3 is CASSQTTGRGEQYF. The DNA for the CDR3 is TGTGCCAGCAGCCAAACGACAGGGAGAGGCGAGCAGTACTTC.

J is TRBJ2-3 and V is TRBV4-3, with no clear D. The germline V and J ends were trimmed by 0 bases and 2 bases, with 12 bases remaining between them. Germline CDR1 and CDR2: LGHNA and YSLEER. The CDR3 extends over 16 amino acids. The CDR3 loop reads CASSQDRAVYTDTQYF. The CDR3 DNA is TGCGCCAGCAGCCAAGATCGCGCAGTCTACACAGATACGCAGTATTTT.

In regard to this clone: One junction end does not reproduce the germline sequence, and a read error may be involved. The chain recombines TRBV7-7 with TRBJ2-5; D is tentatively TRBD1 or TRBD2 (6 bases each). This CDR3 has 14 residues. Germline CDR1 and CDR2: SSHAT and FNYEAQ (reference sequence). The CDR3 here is CASSLRGAEETQYF. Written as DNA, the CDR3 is TGTGCTAGCAGCTTAAGGGGGGCGGAGGAGACCCAGTACTTC.

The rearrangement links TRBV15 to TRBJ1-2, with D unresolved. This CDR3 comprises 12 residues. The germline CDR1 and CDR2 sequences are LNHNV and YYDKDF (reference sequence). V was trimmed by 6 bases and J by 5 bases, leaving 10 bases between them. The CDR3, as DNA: TGTGCCACCAGTAGTATGCGGTATGGCTACACCTTC. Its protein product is CATSSMRYGYTF.

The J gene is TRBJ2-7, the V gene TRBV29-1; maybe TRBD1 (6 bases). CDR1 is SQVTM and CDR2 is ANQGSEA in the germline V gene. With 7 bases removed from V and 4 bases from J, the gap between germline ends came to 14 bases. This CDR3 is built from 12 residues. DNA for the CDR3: TGCAGCGCCCATCTGGGACAATACGAGCAGTACTTC. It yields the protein CSAHLGQYEQYF.

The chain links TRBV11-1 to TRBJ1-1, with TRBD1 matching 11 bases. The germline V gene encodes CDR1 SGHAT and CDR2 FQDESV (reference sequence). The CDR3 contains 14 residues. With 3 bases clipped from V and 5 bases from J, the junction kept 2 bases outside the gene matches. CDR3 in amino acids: CASSLGQGETEAFF. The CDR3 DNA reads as TGTGCCAGCAGCTTGGGACAGGGGGAGACTGAAGCTTTCTTT.

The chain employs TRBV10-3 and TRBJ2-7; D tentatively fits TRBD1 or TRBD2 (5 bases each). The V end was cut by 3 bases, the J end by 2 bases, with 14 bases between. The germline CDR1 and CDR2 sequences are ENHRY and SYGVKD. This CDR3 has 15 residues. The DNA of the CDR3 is TGTGCCATCAGTGATTCCGGGACGACAACCTACGAGCAGTACTTC. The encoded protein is CAISDSGTTTYEQYF.

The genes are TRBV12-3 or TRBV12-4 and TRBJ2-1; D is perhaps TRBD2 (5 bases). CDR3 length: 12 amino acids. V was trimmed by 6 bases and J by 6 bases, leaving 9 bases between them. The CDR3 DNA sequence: TGTGCCAGCAGAGACTACCCCAATGAGCAGTTCTTC. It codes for CASRDYPNEQFF.

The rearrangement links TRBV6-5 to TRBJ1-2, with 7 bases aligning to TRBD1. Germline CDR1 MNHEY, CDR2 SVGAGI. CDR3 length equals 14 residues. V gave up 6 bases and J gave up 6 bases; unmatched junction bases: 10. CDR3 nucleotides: TGTGCCAGCAGGGACAGGTATGGTAAGGATGGCTACACCTTC. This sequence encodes CASRDRYGKDGYTF.

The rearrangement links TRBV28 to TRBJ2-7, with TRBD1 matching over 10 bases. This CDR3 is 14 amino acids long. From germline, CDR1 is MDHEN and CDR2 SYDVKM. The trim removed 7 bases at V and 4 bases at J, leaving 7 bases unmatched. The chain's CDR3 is CASISTGGLYEQYF. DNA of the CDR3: TGTGCCAGCATCTCGACAGGGGGCCTTTACGAGCAGTACTTC.

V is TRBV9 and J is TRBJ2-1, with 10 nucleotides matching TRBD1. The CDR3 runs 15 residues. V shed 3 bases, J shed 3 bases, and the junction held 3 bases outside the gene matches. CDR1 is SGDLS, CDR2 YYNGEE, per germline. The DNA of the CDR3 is TGTGCCAGCAGCGGGGGACAGGGGAGCTACAATGAGCAGTTCTTC. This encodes CASSGGQGSYNEQFF.

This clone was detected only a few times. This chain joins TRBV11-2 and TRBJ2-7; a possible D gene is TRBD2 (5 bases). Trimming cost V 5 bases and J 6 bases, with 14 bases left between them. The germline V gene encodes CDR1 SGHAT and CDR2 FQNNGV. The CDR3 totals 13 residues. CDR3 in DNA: TGTGCCAGCAGCCGCGAAGCGAGCGGCGAGCAGTACTTC. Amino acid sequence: CASSREASGEQYF.

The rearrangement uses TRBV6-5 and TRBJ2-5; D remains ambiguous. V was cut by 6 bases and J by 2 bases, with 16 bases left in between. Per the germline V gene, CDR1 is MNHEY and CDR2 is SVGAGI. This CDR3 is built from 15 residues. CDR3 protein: CASSPSLNLQETQYF. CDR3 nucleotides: TGTGCCAGCAGCCCGAGCCTCAACTTACAAGAGACCCAGTACTTC.